Shown below are 31 T cell receptor beta chains from a single sample sequenced in a study of shared clonotypes between healthy human individuals. The assay was immunoSEQ multiplex PCR, and TCRdb's table has in-frame clones only and misses some. The table records some 79,000 clones, 60% to 70% of them present only once. The sample taken for sequencing was memory CD8+ T cells sorted from blood. Regarding subset: CD45RO+ cells pooled with CCR7-negative TemRA cells. These receptors were taken from a man aged 25 to 40 in good health.

CDR3 region: CASSLPQPKQGVVSYEQYF. CDR3 nucleotides: TGTGCCAGCAGCCTTCCTCAACCAAAACAGGGGGTAGTCTCCTACGAGCAGTACTTC. The chain employs TRBV7-8 and TRBJ2-7; TRBD1 matches at 8 bases. Germline CDR1 SGHVS, CDR2 FQNEAQ. This CDR3 is 19 amino acids long. The trim removed 5 bases at V and 0 bases at J, leaving 18 bases unmatched.

This clone was recorded a few times. V usage is TRBV27 and J usage is TRBJ2-7; D is perhaps TRBD1 (5 bases). V was pared by 5 bases and J by 0 bases, with 17 bases between. CDR1 and CDR2 (germline): MNHEY, SMNVEV (reference sequence). The CDR3 runs 16 residues. CDR3: CASSPIPTDFSYEQYF. The CDR3 DNA reads as TGTGCCAGCAGTCCGATCCCGACAGACTTCTCCTACGAGCAGTACTTC.

The chain carries TRBV7-9 and TRBJ1-5, with 9 bases lining up with TRBD1. The germline V gene encodes CDR1 SEHNR and CDR2 FQNEAQ (reference sequence). This CDR3 region has 14 residues. V lost 5 bases to trimming and J lost 6 bases; unmatched junction nucleotides: 5. DNA for the CDR3: TGTGCCAGCAGCCATACAGGGGGCTTTCAGCCCCAGCATTTT. It specifies CASSHTGGFQPQHF.

The chain uses TRBV25-1 and TRBJ2-7; D is perhaps TRBD2 (6 bases). The length of the CDR3 is 17 residues. Germline CDR1 and CDR2: MGHDK and SYGVNS. The ends were cut back, 5 bases at V and 9 bases at J, with 29 bases in the middle. CDR3 sequence reads: CASSNQGGEPGLLGQYF. DNA for the CDR3: TGTGCCAGCAGTAACCAGGGTGGGGAACCGGGACTGTTGGGGCAGTACTTC.

The rearrangement joins TRBV5-8 to TRBJ2-1; 10 bases agree with TRBD2. The CDR3 extends over 15 amino acids. The ends lost 2 bases at V and 5 bases at J; junction bases unmatched: 4. Germline V lookup: CDR1 SGHTS, CDR2 YDEGEE. DNA of the CDR3: TGTGCCAGCAGCTTCAGACTAGCGGGCCACAATGAGCAGTTCTTC. Protein product: CASSFRLAGHNEQFF.

This clone was seen repeatedly, ten times or more. J is TRBJ2-1 and V is TRBV7-6; tentative D call: TRBD2 (6 bases). V lost 7 bases to trimming and J lost 7 bases, with 11 bases between them. The CDR3 contains 12 residues. Germline loops: CDR1 SGHVS, CDR2 FNYEAQ. The CDR3 DNA is TGTGCCAGCACAAACGGGAGAAATGAGCAGTTCTTC. Protein sequence: CASTNGRNEQFF.

The chain has TRBV27 and TRBJ2-7, with 7 bases aligning to TRBD2. This CDR3 contains 13 residues. The V segment lost 8 bases and the J segment 7 bases; nucleotides outside the gene matches: 11. In germline, CDR1 is MNHEY, CDR2 SMNVEV (reference sequence). As DNA, the CDR3 is TGTGCCAGCGCTAGCGGTGAGGCGGGGGAGCAGTACTTC. The encoded protein is CASASGEAGEQYF.

V and J are TRBV14 and TRBJ1-5, with TRBD1 as a possible D gene (5 bases). Looked up from germline, CDR1 is SGHDN and CDR2 is FVKESK. The CDR3 is 14 amino acids. The V gene lost 4 bases and the J gene lost 7 bases, with 14 bases spanning the gap. CDR3 sequence (DNA): TGTGCCAGCAGCCCAAACCTCAGGGACCAGCCCCAGCATTTT. This encodes CASSPNLRDQPQHF.

The J gene is TRBJ1-5, the V gene TRBV6-5; D is perhaps TRBD1 (5 bases). Between the trimmed V and J ends, which lost 0 bases and 5 bases, there was a span of 5 bases. This CDR3 is built from 13 residues. Germline lookup yields CDR1 MNHEY and CDR2 SVGAGI. CDR3 nucleotides: TGTGCCAGCAGTTACTCAGGGGATCAGCCCCAGCATTTT. Translation: CASSYSGDQPQHF.

This clone was seen repeatedly, ten times or more. The rearrangement uses TRBV6-4 and TRBJ2-3; a possible D gene is TRBD1 (5 bases). V was clipped by 0 bases and J by 3 bases, with 10 bases between them. CDR1 and CDR2 from the germline V gene are MRHNA and SNTAGT. This CDR3 has 15 residues. This chain's CDR3 is CASSDSNRPTDTQYF. CDR3 DNA sequence: TGTGCCAGCAGTGACTCGAACAGGCCTACAGATACGCAGTATTTT.

The chain carries TRBV7-2 and TRBJ2-1, with D possibly TRBD2 on 6 matching bases. Germline-derived CDR1 and CDR2 are SGHTA and FQGNSA. This CDR3 spans 15 amino acids. V gave up 4 bases and J gave up 4 bases, with 14 bases separating them. This CDR3 reads CASSWGETAYNEQFF. As DNA, the CDR3 is TGTGCCAGCAGCTGGGGGGAGACTGCGTACAATGAGCAGTTCTTC.

This clone was observed many times. The identical CDR3 is also encoded by other nucleotide sequences in the sample. This chain links TRBV28 with TRBJ2-7; tentative D call: TRBD2 (5 bases). This CDR3 contains 11 residues. CDR1 and CDR2 from the germline V gene are MDHEN and SYDVKM. The V end lost 8 bases, the J end lost 3 bases, and 8 bases lay between the germline ends. Here the CDR3 reads CASGRDYEQYF. CDR3 coding DNA: TGTGCCAGCGGACGGGACTACGAGCAGTACTTC.

The V and J genes are TRBV7-9 and TRBJ2-5; TRBD2 agrees at 7 bases. The germline V gene has CDR1 SEHNR and CDR2 FQNEAQ (reference sequence). With 5 bases clipped from V and 1 base from J, the junction kept 4 bases outside the gene matches. CDR3 length: 14 residues. CDR3 DNA: TGTGCCAGCAGCCCAGCGGGACTCCAAGAGACCCAGTACTTC. Its protein product is CASSPAGLQETQYF.

The chain is built from TRBV5-1 and TRBJ2-7, with 9 bases that match TRBD1. V lost 4 bases, J lost 7 bases, and 12 bases stayed unmatched. Germline CDR1 reads SGHRS; CDR2 reads YFSETQ. CDR3 length: 15 amino acids. The CDR3 DNA reads as TGCGCCAGCAGCCCGGGACAGGGAATAGCATCGGAGCAGTACTTC. This encodes CASSPGQGIASEQYF.

This clone was picked up a small number of times. This chain connects TRBV2 to TRBJ1-2, with D hard to call. V was clipped by 7 bases and J by 2 bases, with 11 bases between them. The CDR3 has 13 residues. CDR1 is SNHLY, CDR2 FYNNEI, per germline. CDR3 amino acids: CASTEGLNYGYTF. DNA of the CDR3: TGTGCCAGCACGGAGGGTTTAAACTATGGCTACACCTTC. Full variable domain (outside the CDR3, taken from reference TRBV2 and TRBJ1-2): EPEVTQTPSHQVTQMGQEVILRCVPISNHLYFYWYRQILGQKVEFLVSFYNNEISEKSEIFDDQFSVERPDGSNFTLKIRSTKLEDSAMYFCASTEGLNYGYTFGSGTRLTVV.

The chain recombines TRBV5-6 with TRBJ1-5; D is ambiguous. The CDR3 is made up of 14 amino acids. Germline CDR1 is SGHDT and CDR2 is YYEEEE. The V gene lost 2 bases and the J gene lost 5 bases, with 11 bases spanning the gap. DNA for the CDR3: TGTGCCAGCAGCTTTGGCGGACCCGATCAGCCCCAGCATTTT. Translating gives CASSFGGPDQPQHF.

The chain employs TRBV4-1 and TRBJ2-1, with 15 bases fitting TRBD2. This CDR3 has 18 amino acids. CDR1 is MGHRA, CDR2 YSYEKL, per germline. V gave up 5 bases and J gave up 2 bases; unmatched junction bases: 7. The chain's CDR3 is CASSGLAGGPGAYNEQFF. In nucleotides, the CDR3 is TGCGCCAGCAGCGGACTAGCGGGAGGGCCGGGTGCCTACAATGAGCAGTTCTTC.

The chain recombines TRBV5-5 with TRBJ1-1, with D unresolved. Germline-derived CDR1 and CDR2 are SGHKS and YYEKEE (reference sequence). The ends were cut back, 0 bases at V and 4 bases at J, with 10 bases in the middle. CDR3 length equals 14 residues. CDR3: CASSLDINFTEAFF. In nucleotides, the CDR3 is TGTGCCAGCAGCTTGGACATAAATTTCACTGAAGCTTTCTTT.

The gene calls are TRBV7-6 and TRBJ2-3, with 7 bases lining up with TRBD1. The CDR3 contains 16 residues. V lost 1 base to trimming and J lost 2 bases; unmatched junction nucleotides: 6. CDR1 SGHVS and CDR2 FNYEAQ come from the germline V gene. The DNA for the CDR3 is TGTGCCAGCAGCTTAGTGGGACAGAGTAACACAGATACGCAGTATTTT. Its protein product is CASSLVGQSNTDTQYF. Full variable domain (rest looked up from reference TRBV7-6 and TRBJ2-3): GAGVSQSPRYKVTKRGQDVALRCDPISGHVSLYWYRQALGQGPEFLTYFNYEAQQDKSGLPNDRFSAERPEGSISTLTIQRTEQRDSAMYRCASSLVGQSNTDTQYFGPGTRLTVL.

In regard to this clone: This same CDR3 is encoded by further DNA sequences in the sample. This chain uses TRBV14 with TRBJ1-1; D is uncertain. V was cut by 4 bases and J by 1 base, with 1 base left in between. The CDR3 spans 11 residues. CDR1 SGHDN and CDR2 FVKESK come from the germline V gene. In nucleotides, the CDR3 is TGTGCCAGCAGCCGGAACACTGAAGCTTTCTTT. Protein sequence: CASSRNTEAFF.

The chain recombines TRBV27 with TRBJ2-3, with D tentatively TRBD1 (6 bases). V lost 9 bases and J lost 0, with 16 bases in between. Germline loops: CDR1 MNHEY, CDR2 SMNVEV (reference sequence). CDR3 size: 15 residues. The CDR3 region is CASRRDTRSTDTQYF. DNA of the CDR3: TGTGCCAGTAGAAGGGACACTCGGAGCACAGATACGCAGTATTTT.

The chain combines TRBV7-5 with TRBJ2-3; the table's D call of TRBD2 was not tested on the DNA. TRBV7-5 is a recognized pseudogene. CDR3 size: 13 residues. The CDR3, as DNA: TGTGCCAGCAGCTCGATTATAGCGGGATCGCAGTATTTT. Its protein is CASSSIIAGSQYF.

The chain couples TRBV7-6 to TRBJ2-1; D is tentatively TRBD1 or TRBD2 (5 bases each). Germline assignment: CDR1 SGHVS and CDR2 FNYEAQ. The CDR3 consists of 15 residues. V was cut by 3 bases and J by 6 bases, with 15 bases left in between. The CDR3 loop reads CASSFEGRVGNEQFF. CDR3 in DNA: TGTGCCAGCAGCTTTGAGGGGAGAGTGGGCAATGAGCAGTTCTTC.

The gene calls are TRBV4-1 and TRBJ1-5, with D possibly being TRBD1 (6 bases). CDR3 length: 14 amino acids. V lost 8 bases and J 0 bases, leaving 11 bases between the germline ends. Germline loops: CDR1 MGHRA, CDR2 YSYEKL. Here the CDR3 reads CASGGTSSNQPQHF. The DNA of the CDR3 is TGCGCCAGCGGCGGGACAAGTAGCAATCAGCCCCAGCATTTT.

The chain uses TRBV7-9 and TRBJ2-5; D possibly uses TRBD1 or TRBD2 (5 bases each). Germline assignment: CDR1 SEHNR and CDR2 FQNEAQ (reference sequence). CDR3 size: 14 residues. Trimming cost V 5 bases and J 6 bases, with 16 bases left between them. Here the CDR3 reads CASSTTPGRKTQYF. The CDR3 nucleotides are TGTGCCAGCAGCACTACACCGGGACGGAAGACCCAGTACTTC.

The CDR3 DNA follows: TGTGCCAGCAGCTTATGGCTAGCGGGAGACGAGCAGTACTTC. Translated: CASSLWLAGDEQYF. The gene calls are TRBV13 and TRBJ2-7, with 10 bases aligning to TRBD2. The CDR3 runs to 14 residues. CDR1 PRHDT and CDR2 FYEKMQ come from the germline V gene (reference sequence). The V gene end was trimmed by 2 bases and the J gene end by 5 bases; junction bases not matched to a gene: 3.

The CDR3 spells CASSPIGQGAKNEQFF. CDR3 nucleotides: TGTGCCAGCAGCCCCATTGGGCAGGGGGCGAAAAATGAGCAGTTCTTC. The rearrangement links TRBV5-4 to TRBJ2-1, with 8 positions matching TRBD1. The ends lost 4 bases at V and 7 bases at J; junction bases unmatched: 13. Germline loops: CDR1 SGHNT, CDR2 YYREEE (reference sequence). The CDR3 has 16 amino acids.

A single count supports this clone. The chain recombines TRBV18 with TRBJ2-7; D may be TRBD1 or TRBD2 (5 bases each). Trimming took 6 bases from V and 4 from J, leaving 22 bases between them. The germline V gene has CDR1 KGHSH and CDR2 LQKENI. CDR3 length equals 16 residues. This CDR3 is CASSPWGWISLYEQYF. In DNA, the CDR3 is TGTGCCAGCTCCCCTTGGGGGTGGATTAGCCTTTACGAGCAGTACTTC.

The J gene is TRBJ2-7, the V gene TRBV29-1; TRBD1 is a possible D gene (5 bases). This CDR3 spans 12 amino acids. Germline CDR1 SQVTM, CDR2 ANQGSEA. V lost 5 bases, J lost 3 bases, and 11 bases lay in between. CDR3 nucleotide sequence: TGCAGCGTTCGACTCCAGGGCTACGAGCAGTACTTC. It yields the protein CSVRLQGYEQYF.

This clone has only a few counts. V is TRBV30 and J is TRBJ2-5; perhaps D is TRBD1 or TRBD2 (5 bases each). Trimming removed 2 bases at V and 1 base at J, with 8 bases between. The length of the CDR3 is 13 residues. Germline V CDR1 and CDR2: GTSNPN, SVGIG (reference sequence). CDR3 in DNA: TGTGCCTGGAGTTTGGGGACCCAAGAGACCCAGTACTTC. Translating gives CAWSLGTQETQYF.

The gene calls are TRBV11-3 and TRBJ2-2; a possible D gene is TRBD1 (5 bases). The CDR3 sequence is 12 residues long. V dropped 2 bases and J dropped 11 bases, with 9 bases sitting between them. Germline loops: CDR1 SGHNT, CDR2 YENEEA. The CDR3 DNA is TGTGCCAGCAGCTTATCAGACAGTGAGCTGTTTTTT. Translation gives CASSLSDSELFF.